Sequencing of this T cell receptor beta chain was carried out in a study of regulatory T cells in long-lasting Graves disease. Overall study: Patients met the persistent Graves' disease definition after over 5 years of antithyroid drugs with positive TSH receptor antibodies.

Construction of the TCR beta libraries employed iRepertoire HTBI primers in conjunction with Arm-PCR of CDR3 regions. TCRdb reprocessed the multiplex PCR reads with MiXCR, giving one entry per CDR3 protein. The repertoire has over 250,000 distinct CDR3 sequences, more than 20% of them found once; the top ten carry around 50%. Time point meaning: persistent/refractory GD, antithyroid drugs over 5 years with positive TRAb. Isolated PBMC RNA provided the starting material for the TCR library. CDR3 length equals 16 residues. Per the germline V gene, CDR1 is LGHNA and CDR2 is YSLEER. J was trimmed by 6 bases and V by 0 bases; bases with no gene match: 7.

V is TRBV4-3 and J is TRBJ1-4; 7 nucleotides match TRBD1. This TCR was sampled from a female donor with Graves disease. Sequences were derived from peripheral blood mononuclear cells (PBMCs), sampled when the disease was refractory, from a patient treated with antithyroid drugs. This chain's CDR3 is CASSQDITGVDEKLFF. In DNA, the CDR3 is TGCGCCAGCAGCCAAGATATAACAGGGGTTGATGAAAAACTGTTTTTT.